This TCR beta chain was profiled in a study of beta chain features in type 1 diabetes. Study-level background: Across the samples, 100 million to 130 million sorted cells were examined in total.

Details on this clone: Its antigen remains unidentified.

As every portion of the isolated RNA was reverse transcribed, the sequencing read expressed TCRB transcripts. Sequencing of naive, central memory and regulatory T cell samples gave an average of approximately 3.5 million reads. Only in-frame clones appear in the TCRdb table, and some are missing; sequencing was by immunoSEQ multiplex PCR. The sample has hundreds of thousands of clones, roughly 13% seen once. Study-level points and caveats: PCR might favor shorter templates, but any such skew would affect patients and controls equally. Reduced insertions and increased deletions marked VDJ junctions in type 1 diabetes patients. A moderate, significant TCRB CDR3 shortening appeared in type 1 diabetes across four CD4+ subsets.

This CDR3 contains 13 residues. V lost 8 bases to trimming and J lost 7 bases, with 17 bases between them. Germline V gives CDR1 SEHNR, CDR2 FQNEAQ (reference sequence). The origin of this receptor is a man between 18 and 29 years old with type 1 diabetes. The V call is TRBV7-9, the J call TRBJ2-5; D uncertain. The sequencing input was naive CD4+ T cells from blood. In nucleotides, the CDR3 is TGTGCCAGCTCCCGAGAGGTCACGGGGACCCAGTACTTC. It codes for CASSREVTGTQYF.